One sample yielded the 12 T cell receptor beta chains listed below, sequenced in a study of blood T cell repertoires in COVID-19. The assay was immunoSEQ multiplex PCR, and TCRdb's table has in-frame clones only and misses some. The data contain 310,000 or so clones, around 89% of them singletons. What was sequenced was PBMCs or T cells enriched from blood (not recorded which). The receptors were gathered from a woman aged 35 to 49 who had recovered from COVID-19.

This chain joins TRBV19 and TRBJ2-5, with D maybe TRBD1 (5 bases). CDR3 length: 15 amino acids. Per the germline V gene, CDR1 is LNHDA and CDR2 is SQIVND (reference sequence). V was pared by 6 bases and J by 3 bases, with 17 bases between. CDR3 bases: TGTGCCAGTAGCCCACAGGTCTCAGCCAAAGAGACCCAGTACTTC. This sequence encodes CASSPQVSAKETQYF.

The chain carries TRBV3-1 (or the pseudogene TRBV3-2) and TRBJ2-1; weak D call: TRBD2 (6 bases). Trimming left V 1 base short and J 0 bases short, with 10 bases between. CDR3 length: 16 residues. The V gene's germline CDR1 is LGHDT and CDR2 YNNKEL (reference sequence). The CDR3 is CASSQVLGGSYNEQFF. The DNA of the CDR3 is TGTGCCAGCAGCCAAGTCCTCGGGGGCTCCTACAATGAGCAGTTCTTC.

The rearrangement joins TRBV19 to TRBJ1-1; D is unclear. Germline V gene data show CDR1 as LNHDA and CDR2 as SQIVND (reference sequence). V was cut by 8 bases and J by 5 bases, with 27 bases left in between. The CDR3 loop spans 17 amino acids. CDR3 in amino acids: CASSVGLGEGRKTEAFF. The CDR3 DNA is TGTGCCAGTTCAGTAGGGCTCGGGGAAGGGAGAAAAACTGAAGCTTTCTTT.

The count of this clone is one. The V call is TRBV5-1, the J call TRBJ2-4; D gene ambiguous. Per the germline V gene, CDR1 is SGHRS and CDR2 is YFSETQ. Between the trimmed V and J ends, which lost 3 bases and 8 bases, there was a span of 12 bases. CDR3 length: 13 amino acids. The CDR3 bases are TGCGCCAGCAGCTCTCCAGGATTCGACATTCAGTACTTC. Protein sequence: CASSSPGFDIQYF.

The chain is built from TRBV5-4 and TRBJ2-2, with 7 bases lining up with TRBD2. This CDR3 contains 16 residues. V shed 4 bases and J 0 bases; nucleotides not matched to a gene: 6. Germline loops: CDR1 SGHNT, CDR2 YYREEE (reference sequence). Here the CDR3 reads CASSRWGGTNTGELFF. The CDR3, as DNA: TGTGCCAGCAGCCGGTGGGGGGGAACGAACACCGGGGAGCTGTTTTTT.

The chain uses TRBV28 and TRBJ2-7; 11 bases line up with TRBD2. The ends lost 1 base at V and 4 bases at J; junction bases unmatched: 3. Germline V gene data show CDR1 as MDHEN and CDR2 as SYDVKM. This CDR3 comprises 15 residues. CDR3 nucleotide sequence: TGTGCCAGCAGTTTATTAGTAGCGGGGGGGTACGAGCAGTACTTC. Protein: CASSLLVAGGYEQYF.

This sequence joins TRBV5-5 and TRBJ2-1; 9 bases are a match to TRBD2. The CDR3 has 16 amino acids. The trim removed 0 bases at V and 2 bases at J, leaving 3 bases unmatched. Per germline, CDR1 SGHKS and CDR2 YYEKEE (reference sequence). CDR3 sequence reads: CASSLGASGTYNEQFF. CDR3 bases: TGTGCCAGCAGCTTGGGGGCTAGCGGGACCTACAATGAGCAGTTCTTC.

The V call is TRBV4-2, the J call TRBJ2-7; D is possibly TRBD1 (5 bases). Trimming stripped 0 bases from V and 3 bases from J, with 12 bases between. Germline CDR1 and CDR2: LGHNA and YNFKEQ. The CDR3 length is 15 residues. CDR3 protein: CASSQEPRTIYEQYF. The CDR3 coding sequence is TGTGCCAGCAGCCAAGAACCAAGGACAATCTACGAGCAGTACTTC.

The gene calls are TRBV5-6 and TRBJ2-2, with 9 positions matching TRBD2. With V trimmed by 2 bases and J by 5 bases, 4 bases remained unmatched. Germline V lookup: CDR1 SGHDT, CDR2 YYEEEE. CDR3 length: 15 residues. CDR3 nucleotides: TGTGCCAGCAGCTTTAGCGGGAGAAGGACCGGGGAGCTGTTTTTT. Protein sequence: CASSFSGRRTGELFF.

V and J are TRBV19 and TRBJ2-5; TRBD2 aligns across 7 bases. Germline values: CDR1 LNHDA, CDR2 SQIVND (reference sequence). The CDR3 runs 12 residues. V was clipped by 10 bases and J by 4 bases; unmatched bases: 6. The CDR3 loop reads CATRGSLETQYF. The CDR3 nucleotides are TGTGCCACGCGGGGGAGTTTAGAGACCCAGTACTTC.

The chain has TRBV7-9 and TRBJ1-2; 10 bases align to TRBD1. The V gene end was trimmed by 6 bases and the J gene end by 6 bases; junction bases not matched to a gene: 13. Germline V CDR1 and CDR2: SEHNR, FQNEAQ (reference sequence). The CDR3 has 16 residues. CDR3 amino acids: CASRAGTGAVADGYTF. The CDR3 bases are TGTGCCAGCAGGGCAGGGACAGGGGCTGTTGCAGATGGCTACACCTTC.

The genes are TRBV28 and TRBJ2-7; D is unclear. This CDR3 comprises 13 residues. The germline CDR1 and CDR2 sequences are MDHEN and SYDVKM. The V end was cut by 2 bases, the J end by 1 base, with 6 bases between. CDR3 nucleotide sequence: TGTGCCAGCAGTTTAGGGCCGTCCTACGAGCAGTACTTC. Its protein product is CASSLGPSYEQYF.